Below are 21 T cell receptor beta chains sequenced from a single sample in a study of cytomegalovirus exposure and HLA in healthy donors. This PCR relied on a set of 60 Vbeta primers and 13 Jbeta primers. Using immunoSEQ multiplex PCR, the repertoire was profiled, and TCRdb retains in-frame clones only, with some absent. Of some 150,000 clones listed, roughly 84% were seen once; the top ten hold around 2%. The sample comprised PBMCs. These receptor sequences come from a woman between 18 and 29 years old in good health and CMV-seronegative.

The V gene is TRBV10-3, the J gene TRBJ1-5; D gene uncertain. There are 16 residues in the CDR3. V was clipped by 3 bases and J by 1 base, with 13 bases between them. The V gene's germline CDR1 is ENHRY and CDR2 SYGVKD. The CDR3 DNA is TGTGCCATCAGTGACCTTAGCCCGGGGAGCAATCAGCCCCAGCATTTT. Translation gives CAISDLSPGSNQPQHF.

The chain is built from TRBV7-9 and TRBJ1-2; 8 bases line up with TRBD1. Germline CDR1 is SEHNR and CDR2 is FQNEAQ (reference sequence). The junction had 15 bases not matched to a gene; V was cut back by 5 bases and J by 4 bases. This CDR3 has 17 residues. CDR3 nucleotides: TGTGCCAGCAGCCCTAAATTCGGACAGGGACGGGTCTATGGCTACACCTTC. This encodes CASSPKFGQGRVYGYTF.

On this clone: At one boundary the junction diverges from the germline segment, which might be a read error. The chain has TRBV6-6 and TRBJ2-7; no definite D call. Per the germline V gene, CDR1 is MNHNY and CDR2 is SVGAGI (reference sequence). CDR3 length: 12 amino acids. The CDR3 nucleotides are TGTGCCAGCGGCAGGATGTCCTACGAGCAGCACTTC. Encoded protein: CASGRMSYEQHF.

The chain employs TRBV15 and TRBJ2-7; D is ambiguous. Deletions cut 0 bases from V and 0 bases from J, with 9 bases between. The CDR3 is made up of 15 amino acids. Germline-derived CDR1 and CDR2 are LNHNV and YYDKDF (reference sequence). Here the CDR3 reads CATSRERLSSYEQYF. The CDR3 region has the DNA TGTGCCACCAGCAGAGAGAGGTTGAGCTCCTACGAGCAGTACTTC.

The chain employs TRBV5-1 and TRBJ2-1; D possibly corresponds to TRBD2 (5 bases). Germline V gives CDR1 SGHRS, CDR2 YFSETQ. The germline V and J ends were trimmed by 0 bases and 7 bases, with 11 bases remaining between them. This CDR3 is built from 14 residues. The CDR3 loop reads CASSLVGDGNEQFF. The CDR3 DNA follows: TGCGCCAGCAGCTTGGTGGGAGACGGGAATGAGCAGTTCTTC.

The V gene is TRBV28, the J gene TRBJ2-7; D is undetermined. The CDR3 contains 14 residues. Germline loops: CDR1 MDHEN, CDR2 SYDVKM. The V end lost 5 bases, the J end lost 0 bases, and 11 bases lay between the germline ends. The CDR3 reads CASSRTRNSYEQYF. The CDR3, as DNA: TGTGCCAGCAGTCGAACCAGGAACTCCTACGAGCAGTACTTC.

The chain recombines TRBV9 with TRBJ1-4, with TRBD1 as a possible D gene (6 bases). Trimming removed 4 bases at V and 8 bases at J, with 18 bases between. Looked up from germline, CDR1 is SGDLS and CDR2 is YYNGEE. This CDR3 spans 15 amino acids. CDR3 sequence: CASSSTSGVEEKLFF. The CDR3 DNA reads as TGTGCCAGCAGCTCTACCTCAGGGGTGGAAGAAAAACTGTTTTTT. The whole variable domain, remainder taken from reference TRBV9 and TRBJ1-4, is DSGVTQTPKHLITATGQRVTLRCSPRSGDLSVYWYQQSLDQGLQFLIQYYNGEERAKGNILERFSAQQFPDLHSELNLSSLELGDSALYFCASSSTSGVEEKLFFGSGTQLSVL.

The V gene is TRBV2, the J gene TRBJ2-7, with D tentatively TRBD1 (6 bases). CDR3 size: 16 residues. Looked up from germline, CDR1 is SNHLY and CDR2 is FYNNEI. Trimming left V 3 bases short and J 3 bases short, with 18 bases between. In nucleotides, the CDR3 is TGTGCCAGCAGTGATCCTACACCCGGACAGTTCTACGAGCAGTACTTC. Translated: CASSDPTPGQFYEQYF.

The V and J genes are TRBV30 and TRBJ1-4; 9 bases map to TRBD1. After removal of 4 bases from V and 3 bases from J, the junction contained 3 bases not matched to a gene. Germline V gene sequence: CDR1 GTSNPN, CDR2 SVGIG (reference sequence). The CDR3 has 14 amino acids. The CDR3: CAWTRTGANEKLFF. The CDR3 DNA reads TGTGCCTGGACCAGGACAGGGGCTAATGAAAAACTGTTTTTT.

The chain carries TRBV6-6 and TRBJ1-5, with a possible D match to TRBD1 (5 bases). The CDR3 contains 15 residues. V lost 5 bases and J lost 0, with 11 bases in between. Germline V gene data show CDR1 as MNHNY and CDR2 as SVGAGI (reference sequence). The CDR3 DNA sequence: TGTGCCAGCAGTCCCGACAGTCTTAGCAATCAGCCCCAGCATTTT. Translated: CASSPDSLSNQPQHF.

The chain joins TRBV7-2 to TRBJ2-5, with 9 bases lining up with TRBD2. V gave up 2 bases and J gave up 4 bases; unmatched junction bases: 8. CDR1 and CDR2 from the germline V gene are SGHTA and FQGNSA. The CDR3 is made up of 16 amino acids. CDR3 nucleotides: TGTGCCAGCAGCTTAATAGCGGGGGCTCTAGTAGAGACCCAGTACTTC. This translates into CASSLIAGALVETQYF.

The chain uses TRBV28 and TRBJ1-2; D ambiguous. Trimming took 5 bases from V and 1 from J, leaving 17 bases between them. CDR3 length: 16 amino acids. Germline V gene sequence: CDR1 MDHEN, CDR2 SYDVKM. CDR3: CASSLRAPTFNYGYTF. In DNA form, the CDR3 reads TGTGCCAGCAGTCTGCGGGCGCCGACTTTTAACTATGGCTACACCTTC.

The chain combines TRBV19 with TRBJ2-4, with 9 positions matching TRBD2. Germline CDR1 reads LNHDA; CDR2 reads SQIVND (reference sequence). The CDR3 totals 17 residues. Trimming took 7 bases from V and 2 from J; bases not matched to a gene: 12. CDR3 loop: CASTRLAEGGPKNIQYF. CDR3 bases: TGTGCCAGTACCCGACTAGCGGAGGGGGGACCCAAAAACATTCAGTACTTC.

This clone was picked up one time. The chain couples TRBV28 to TRBJ2-7, with 8 nucleotides matching TRBD1. The CDR3 spans 14 residues. Trimming removed 5 bases from V and 1 base from J; junction bases left unmatched: 4. Germline V gives CDR1 MDHEN, CDR2 SYDVKM. The CDR3 sequence is CASSTTGGSYEQYF. The DNA for the CDR3 is TGTGCCAGCAGTACAACAGGGGGGTCCTACGAGCAGTACTTC.

As regards this clone: The same CDR3 arises from other DNA sequences in this sample as well. The genes are TRBV6-1 and TRBJ1-5; D gene uncertain. Trimming stripped 4 bases from V and 2 bases from J, with 9 bases between. Germline V gene lookup returns CDR1 MNHNS and CDR2 SASEGT. The CDR3 length is 14 residues. The CDR3 DNA reads TGTGCCAGCAGTGGCGGGCAGGGCAATCAGCCCCAGCATTTT. This gives the protein CASSGGQGNQPQHF.

CDR3 in amino acids: CASSGQLDTQYF. CDR3 nucleotides: TGTGCCAGCAGCGGACAGCTAGATACGCAGTATTTT. This chain uses TRBV2 with TRBJ2-3, with D possibly TRBD1 on 6 matching bases. CDR3 length: 12 amino acids. From germline, CDR1 is SNHLY and CDR2 FYNNEI. V was clipped by 6 bases and J by 5 bases, with 9 bases between them.

The chain recombines TRBV6-1 with TRBJ1-6; D perhaps matches TRBD1 (5 bases). V was pared by 5 bases and J by 7 bases, with 9 bases between. Germline V gene data show CDR1 as MNHNS and CDR2 as SASEGT. The CDR3 sequence is 13 residues long. CDR3: CASSISGNSPLHF. Written as DNA, the CDR3 is TGTGCCAGCAGTATATCAGGGAATTCACCCCTCCACTTT.

The chain carries TRBV5-1 and TRBJ2-3; TRBD2 aligns across 10 bases. In germline, CDR1 is SGHRS, CDR2 YFSETQ. Losses at the gene ends were 1 base for V and 5 bases for J; bases not matched to a gene: 1. CDR3 length: 14 residues. CDR3 protein: CASSLTSGVDTQYF. The CDR3 bases are TGCGCCAGCAGCTTGACTAGCGGGGTAGATACGCAGTATTTT.

The rearrangement links TRBV4-2 to TRBJ2-7, with 15 positions matching TRBD2. CDR3 size: 17 residues. J lost 5 bases, V lost 3 bases, and 8 bases had no gene match. Germline V gives CDR1 LGHNA, CDR2 YNFKEQ. This CDR3 reads CASSHVYGLAGGNEQYF. For the CDR3, the DNA is TGTGCCAGCAGCCACGTATACGGACTAGCGGGGGGGAACGAGCAGTACTTC.

The chain employs TRBV7-2 and TRBJ1-3; D uncertain. V was clipped by 0 bases and J by 7 bases, with 7 bases between them. CDR1 is SGHTA and CDR2 is FQGNSA in the germline V gene. This CDR3 region has 13 residues. The DNA of the CDR3 is TGTGCCAGCAGCTTAGCTGGAGGGAACACCATATATTTT. Encoded protein: CASSLAGGNTIYF.

The V and J genes are TRBV18 and TRBJ1-5, with 9 bases identical to TRBD1. CDR3 length: 14 residues. Germline V lookup: CDR1 KGHSH, CDR2 LQKENI. V gave up 4 bases and J gave up 7 bases; unmatched junction bases: 5. The CDR3 spells CASSRTGVDQPQHF. The CDR3 region has the DNA TGTGCCAGCTCACGGACAGGGGTCGACCAGCCCCAGCATTTT.